A single sample gave rise to the 8 T cell receptor beta chains below, sequenced in a study of cytomegalovirus exposure and HLA in healthy donors. PCR was performed using 60 Vbeta and 13 Jbeta primers. Produced via immunoSEQ multiplex PCR; TCRdb's table is partial and in-frame only. This sample has around 100,000 clones, with roughly 78% found just once. The sequenced sample consisted of PBMCs. Every receptor here comes from a middle-aged woman in good health and CMV-seronegative.

V gene TRBV5-1 combines with J gene TRBJ2-7; D is possibly TRBD2 (6 bases). Germline lookup yields CDR1 SGHRS and CDR2 YFSETQ. This CDR3 region has 14 residues. Trimming pared 5 bases from V and 1 base from J, leaving 13 bases between. The CDR3 DNA reads as TGCGCCAGCAGATCAGCCGGGGGTTCCTACGAGCAGTACTTC. Translation: CASRSAGGSYEQYF.

The chain uses TRBV28 and TRBJ2-2; 8 bases agree with TRBD1. V shed 2 bases and J 5 bases; nucleotides not matched to a gene: 19. The CDR3 covers 20 residues. CDR1 is MDHEN and CDR2 is SYDVKM in the germline V gene. CDR3 region: CASSLRDWTGKSSKTGELFF. DNA for the CDR3: TGTGCCAGCAGTTTAAGGGATTGGACAGGGAAGTCGAGCAAAACCGGGGAGCTGTTTTTT.

CDR3 bases: TGCGCCAGCAGCCCGGTCTCTACAGGGGATTCTATCGGAAACACCATATATTTT. Translation: CASSPVSTGDSIGNTIYF. The chain uses TRBV4-3 and TRBJ1-3; 7 bases agree with TRBD1. The V gene end was trimmed by 4 bases and the J gene end by 4 bases; junction bases not matched to a gene: 16. This CDR3 region has 18 residues. Germline assignment: CDR1 LGHNA and CDR2 YSLEER.

The genes are TRBV6-1 and TRBJ1-5, with 7 bases that match TRBD1. In germline, CDR1 is MNHNS, CDR2 SASEGT. The CDR3 has 13 amino acids. Losses at the gene ends were 6 bases for V and 3 bases for J; bases not matched to a gene: 2. CDR3 region: CASRQGPNQPQHF. Here the CDR3 DNA reads TGTGCCAGCAGACAGGGGCCCAATCAGCCCCAGCATTTT.

The chain employs TRBV7-3 and TRBJ2-1, with 8 nucleotides matching TRBD1. Germline V CDR1 and CDR2: SGHTA, FQGTGA. Trimming took 5 bases from V and 7 from J; bases not matched to a gene: 13. The length of the CDR3 is 16 residues. CDR3 coding DNA: TGTGCCAGCAGCCAGCCGCTGGGGACAGGCAGAAATGAGCAGTTCTTC. Amino acid sequence: CASSQPLGTGRNEQFF. Together with reference TRBV7-3 and TRBJ2-1, the CDR3 gives the full variable domain: GAGVSQTPSNKVTEKGKYVELRCDPISGHTALYWYRQSLGQGPEFLIYFQGTGAADDSGLPNDRFFAVRPEGSVSTLKIQRTERGDSAVYLCASSQPLGTGRNEQFFGPGTRLTVL.

The rearrangement joins TRBV27 to TRBJ1-3, with 8 nucleotides matching TRBD1. The germline V gene has CDR1 MNHEY and CDR2 SMNVEV (reference sequence). The CDR3 is 14 amino acids. The J segment lost 5 bases and the V segment lost 3 bases, leaving 3 bases of the junction unmatched. CDR3 loop: CASSLTGVRNTIYF. CDR3 DNA: TGTGCCAGCAGTTTGACAGGGGTTAGAAACACCATATATTTT.

This clone was picked up a small number of times. This chain uses TRBV27 with TRBJ1-2; D is possibly TRBD1 (5 bases). Trimming left V 5 bases short and J 8 bases short, with 21 bases between. From germline, CDR1 is MNHEY and CDR2 SMNVEV (reference sequence). The CDR3 has 15 residues. The CDR3 reads CASSQARGSSGGYTF. For the CDR3, the DNA is TGTGCCAGCAGTCAGGCCCGGGGGTCCTCTGGGGGCTACACCTTC.

The gene calls are TRBV28 and TRBJ2-3; the match to TRBD2 covers 12 bases. The CDR3 totals 17 residues. Germline V gives CDR1 MDHEN, CDR2 SYDVKM. Germline trimming cut 4 bases from V and 1 base from J; bases unmatched to any gene: 6. The CDR3 coding sequence is TGTGCCAGCAGTTCCCCTAGCGGGAGGGTGGGCACAGATACGCAGTATTTT. Amino acid sequence: CASSSPSGRVGTDTQYF.